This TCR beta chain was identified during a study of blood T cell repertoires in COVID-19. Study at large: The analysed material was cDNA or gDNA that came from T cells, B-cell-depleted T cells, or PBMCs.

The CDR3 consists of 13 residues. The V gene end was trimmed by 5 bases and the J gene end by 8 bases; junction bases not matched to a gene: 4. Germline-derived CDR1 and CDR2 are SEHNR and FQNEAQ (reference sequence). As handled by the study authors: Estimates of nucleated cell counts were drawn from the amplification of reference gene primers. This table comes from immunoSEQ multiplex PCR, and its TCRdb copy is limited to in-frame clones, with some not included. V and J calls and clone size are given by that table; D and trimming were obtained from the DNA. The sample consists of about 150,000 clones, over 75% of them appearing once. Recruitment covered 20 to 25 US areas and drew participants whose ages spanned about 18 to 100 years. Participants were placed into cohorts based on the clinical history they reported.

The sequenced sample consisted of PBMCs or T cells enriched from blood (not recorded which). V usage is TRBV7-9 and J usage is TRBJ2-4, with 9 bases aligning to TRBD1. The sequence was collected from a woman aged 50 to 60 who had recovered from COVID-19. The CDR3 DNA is TGTGCCAGCAGCCCGGGACAGGGTGACATTCAGTACTTC. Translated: CASSPGQGDIQYF.